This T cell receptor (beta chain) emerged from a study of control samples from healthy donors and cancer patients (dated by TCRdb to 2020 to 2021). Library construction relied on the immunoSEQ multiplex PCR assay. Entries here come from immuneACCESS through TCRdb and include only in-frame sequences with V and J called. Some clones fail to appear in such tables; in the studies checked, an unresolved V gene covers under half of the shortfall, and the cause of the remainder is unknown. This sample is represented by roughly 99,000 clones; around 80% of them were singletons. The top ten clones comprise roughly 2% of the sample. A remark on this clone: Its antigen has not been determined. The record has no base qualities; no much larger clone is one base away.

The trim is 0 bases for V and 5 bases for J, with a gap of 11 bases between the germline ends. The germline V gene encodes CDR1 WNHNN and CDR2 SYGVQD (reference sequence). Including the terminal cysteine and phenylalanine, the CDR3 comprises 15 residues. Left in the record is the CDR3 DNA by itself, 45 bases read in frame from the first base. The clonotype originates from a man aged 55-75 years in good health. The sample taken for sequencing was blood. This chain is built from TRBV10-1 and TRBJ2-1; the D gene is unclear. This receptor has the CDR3 CASSESMTYDNEQFF. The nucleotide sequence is TGCGCCAGCAGTGAGTCGATGACTTATGACAATGAGCAGTTCTTC.